This T cell receptor beta chain stems from a study of blood T cell repertoires in COVID-19. The CDR3 consists of 14 residues. Trimming removed 4 bases from V and 3 bases from J, with 7 bases in between. Germline values: CDR1 LGHDT, CDR2 YNNKEL (reference sequence). TCRdb's table, derived via immunoSEQ multiplex PCR, lists solely in-frame clones and lacks some. The table lists 120,000 or so clones, roughly 90% of them singletons. This clone was observed a few times. This sequence originates from a woman of 80 years or more with acute or convalescent COVID-19. The specimen sequenced was peripheral blood. The chain links TRBV3-1 (or the pseudogene TRBV3-2) to TRBJ1-6; D is undetermined. The chain's CDR3 is CASSRESYNSPLHF. The CDR3 coding sequence is TGTGCCAGCAGCCGGGAGAGCTATAATTCACCCCTCCACTTT.